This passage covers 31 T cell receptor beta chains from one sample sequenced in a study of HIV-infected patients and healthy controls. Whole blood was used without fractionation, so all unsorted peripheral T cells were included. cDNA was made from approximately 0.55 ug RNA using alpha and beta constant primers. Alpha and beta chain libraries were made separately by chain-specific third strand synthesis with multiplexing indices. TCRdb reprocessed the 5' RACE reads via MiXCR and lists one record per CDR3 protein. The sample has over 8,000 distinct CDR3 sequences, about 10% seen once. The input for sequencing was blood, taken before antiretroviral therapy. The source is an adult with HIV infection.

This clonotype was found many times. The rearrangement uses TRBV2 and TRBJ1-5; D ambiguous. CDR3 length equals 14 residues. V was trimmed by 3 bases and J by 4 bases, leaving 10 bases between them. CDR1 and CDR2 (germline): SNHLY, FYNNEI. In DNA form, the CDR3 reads TGTGCCAGCAGTGATGGTGACGGAAATCAGCCCCAGCATTTT. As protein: CASSDGDGNQPQHF.

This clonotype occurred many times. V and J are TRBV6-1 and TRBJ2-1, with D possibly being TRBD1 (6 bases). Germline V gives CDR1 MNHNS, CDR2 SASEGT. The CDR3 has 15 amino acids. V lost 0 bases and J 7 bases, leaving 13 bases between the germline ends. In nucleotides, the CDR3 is TGTGCCAGCAGTGAAGCGGGCAGGGGTGTGAATGAGCAGTTCTTC. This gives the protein CASSEAGRGVNEQFF.

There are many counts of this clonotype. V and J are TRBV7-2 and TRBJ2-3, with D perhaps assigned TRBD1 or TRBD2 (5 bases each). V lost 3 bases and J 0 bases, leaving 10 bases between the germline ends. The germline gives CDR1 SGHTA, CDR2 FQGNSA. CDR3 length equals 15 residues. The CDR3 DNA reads TGTGCCAGCAGCTTCGCCTGGGGGAGCACAGATACGCAGTATTTT. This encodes CASSFAWGSTDTQYF.

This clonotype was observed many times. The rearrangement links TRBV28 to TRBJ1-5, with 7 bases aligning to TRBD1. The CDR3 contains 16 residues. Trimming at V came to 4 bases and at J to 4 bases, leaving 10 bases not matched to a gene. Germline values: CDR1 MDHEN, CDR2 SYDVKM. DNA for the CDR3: TGTGCCAGCAGTTCTCACAGGGGAATGGGGAATCAGCCCCAGCATTTT. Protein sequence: CASSSHRGMGNQPQHF.

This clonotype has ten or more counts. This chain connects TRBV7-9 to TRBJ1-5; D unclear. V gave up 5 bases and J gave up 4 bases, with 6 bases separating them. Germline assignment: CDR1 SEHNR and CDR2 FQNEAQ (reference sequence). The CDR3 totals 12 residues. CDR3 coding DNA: TGTGCCAGCAGCCAGATGAATCAGCCCCAGCATTTT. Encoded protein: CASSQMNQPQHF. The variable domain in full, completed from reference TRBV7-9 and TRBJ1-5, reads DTGVSQNPRHKITKRGQNVTFRCDPISEHNRLYWYRQTLGQGPEFLTYFQNEAQLEKSRLLSDRFSAERPKGSFSTLEIQRTEQGDSAMYLCASSQMNQPQHFGDGTRLSIL.

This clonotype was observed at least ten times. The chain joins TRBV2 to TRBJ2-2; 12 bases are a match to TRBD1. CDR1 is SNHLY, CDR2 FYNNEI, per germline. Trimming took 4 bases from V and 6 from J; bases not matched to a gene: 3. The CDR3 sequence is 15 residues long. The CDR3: CASSAGQGAAGELFF. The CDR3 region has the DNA TGTGCCAGCAGTGCGGGACAGGGGGCGGCCGGGGAGCTGTTTTTT.

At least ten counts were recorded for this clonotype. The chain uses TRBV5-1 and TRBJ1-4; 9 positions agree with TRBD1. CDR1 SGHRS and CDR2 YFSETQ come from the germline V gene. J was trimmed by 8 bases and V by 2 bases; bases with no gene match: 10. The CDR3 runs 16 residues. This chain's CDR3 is CASSFSPGQGAEKLFF. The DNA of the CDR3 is TGCGCCAGCAGCTTTTCACCGGGACAGGGCGCAGAAAAACTGTTTTTT.

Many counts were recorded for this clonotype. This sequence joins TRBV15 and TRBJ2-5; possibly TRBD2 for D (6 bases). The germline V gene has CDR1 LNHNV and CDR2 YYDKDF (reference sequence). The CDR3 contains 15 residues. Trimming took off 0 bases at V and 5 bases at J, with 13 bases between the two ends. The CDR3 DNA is TGTGCCACCAGCAGAGATCCTAGCGCGGGTGAGACCCAGTACTTC. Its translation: CATSRDPSAGETQYF.

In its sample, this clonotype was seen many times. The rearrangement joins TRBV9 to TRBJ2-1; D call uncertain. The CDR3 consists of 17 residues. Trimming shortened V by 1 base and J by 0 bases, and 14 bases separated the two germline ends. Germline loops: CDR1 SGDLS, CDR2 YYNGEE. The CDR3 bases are TGTGCCAGCAGCGTATTTGATGCGGAAAGCTCCTACAATGAGCAGTTCTTC. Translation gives CASSVFDAESSYNEQFF.

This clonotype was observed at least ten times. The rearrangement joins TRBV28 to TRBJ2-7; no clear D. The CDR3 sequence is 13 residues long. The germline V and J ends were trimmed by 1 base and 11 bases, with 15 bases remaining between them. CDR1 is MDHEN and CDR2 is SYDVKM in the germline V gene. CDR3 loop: CASSLFADSIEYF. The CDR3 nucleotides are TGTGCCAGCAGTTTATTCGCCGATAGCATTGAGTACTTC. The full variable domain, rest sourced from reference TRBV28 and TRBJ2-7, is DVKVTQSSRYLVKRTGEKVFLECVQDMDHENMFWYRQDPGLGLRLIYFSYDVKMKEKGDIPEGYSVSREKKERFSLILESASTNQTSMYLCASSLFADSIEYFGPGTRLTVT.

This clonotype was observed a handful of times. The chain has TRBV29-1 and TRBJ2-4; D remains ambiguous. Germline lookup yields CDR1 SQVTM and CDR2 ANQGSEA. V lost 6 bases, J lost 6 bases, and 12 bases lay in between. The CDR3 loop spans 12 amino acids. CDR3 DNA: TGCAGCGTCAGTGGCTGGGCAAACATTCAGTACTTC. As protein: CSVSGWANIQYF.

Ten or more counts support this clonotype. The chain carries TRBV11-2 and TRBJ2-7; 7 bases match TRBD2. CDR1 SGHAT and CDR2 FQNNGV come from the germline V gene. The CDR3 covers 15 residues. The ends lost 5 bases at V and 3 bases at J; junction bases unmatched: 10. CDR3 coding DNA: TGTGCCAGCAGCCCGAGACTAGCCCATGACTACGAGCAGTACTTC. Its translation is CASSPRLAHDYEQYF.

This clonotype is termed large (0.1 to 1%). This chain's CDR3 is CASSESVSSYNEQFF. The CDR3 DNA sequence: TGTGCCAGCAGCGAAAGCGTGAGCTCCTACAATGAGCAGTTCTTC. The V and J genes are TRBV7-3 and TRBJ2-1, with unresolved D. Germline V CDR1 and CDR2: SGHTA, FQGTGA. Trimming shortened V by 5 bases and J by 0 bases, and 11 bases separated the two germline ends. This CDR3 is 15 amino acids long. Complete variable domain (other parts from reference TRBV7-3 and TRBJ2-1): GAGVSQTPSNKVTEKGKYVELRCDPISGHTALYWYRQSLGQGPEFLIYFQGTGAADDSGLPNDRFFAVRPEGSVSTLKIQRTERGDSAVYLCASSESVSSYNEQFFGPGTRLTVL.

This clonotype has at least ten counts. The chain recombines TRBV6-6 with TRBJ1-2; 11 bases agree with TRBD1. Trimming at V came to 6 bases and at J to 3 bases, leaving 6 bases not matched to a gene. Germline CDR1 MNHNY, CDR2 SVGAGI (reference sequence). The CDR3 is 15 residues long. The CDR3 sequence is CASRSQGQGDYGYTF. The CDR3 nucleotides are TGTGCCAGCAGATCCCAGGGACAGGGGGACTATGGCTACACCTTC.

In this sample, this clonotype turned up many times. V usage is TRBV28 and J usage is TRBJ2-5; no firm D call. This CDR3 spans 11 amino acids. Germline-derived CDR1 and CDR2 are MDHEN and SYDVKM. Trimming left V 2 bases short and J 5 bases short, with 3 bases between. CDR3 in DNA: TGTGCCAGCAGTTTAGTGGAGACCCAGTACTTC. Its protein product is CASSLVETQYF.

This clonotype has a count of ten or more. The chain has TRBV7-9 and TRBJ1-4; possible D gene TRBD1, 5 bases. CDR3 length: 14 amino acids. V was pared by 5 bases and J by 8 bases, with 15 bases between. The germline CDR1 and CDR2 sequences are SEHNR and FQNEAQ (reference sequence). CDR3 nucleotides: TGTGCCAGCAGCCAGGGATTAGATGGAGAAAAACTGTTTTTT. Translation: CASSQGLDGEKLFF.

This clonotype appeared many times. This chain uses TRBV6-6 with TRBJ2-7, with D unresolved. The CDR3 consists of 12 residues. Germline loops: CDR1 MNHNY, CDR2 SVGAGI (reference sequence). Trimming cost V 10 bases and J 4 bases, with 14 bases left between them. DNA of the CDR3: TGTGCCACCGGAGAAGTCGCGTACGAGCAGTACTTC. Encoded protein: CATGEVAYEQYF.

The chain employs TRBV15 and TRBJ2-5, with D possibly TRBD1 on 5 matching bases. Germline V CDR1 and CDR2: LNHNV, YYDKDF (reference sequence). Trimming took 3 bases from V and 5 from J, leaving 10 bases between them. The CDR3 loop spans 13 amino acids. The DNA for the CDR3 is TGTGCCACCAGCAGCGTGGCAGGGGAGACCCAGTACTTC. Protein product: CATSSVAGETQYF.

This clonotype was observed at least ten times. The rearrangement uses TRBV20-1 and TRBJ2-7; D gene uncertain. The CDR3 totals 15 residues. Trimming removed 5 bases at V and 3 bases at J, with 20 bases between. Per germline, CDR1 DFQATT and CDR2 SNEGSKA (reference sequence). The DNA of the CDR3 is TGCAGTGCTGTTCCGGATGGGGTCGGTTACTACGAGCAGTACTTC. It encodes CSAVPDGVGYYEQYF.

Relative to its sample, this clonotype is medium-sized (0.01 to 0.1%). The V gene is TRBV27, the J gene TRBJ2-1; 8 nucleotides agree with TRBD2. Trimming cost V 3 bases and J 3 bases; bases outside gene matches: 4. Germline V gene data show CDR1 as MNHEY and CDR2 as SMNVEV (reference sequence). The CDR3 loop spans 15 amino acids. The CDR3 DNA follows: TGTGCCAGCAGTTTTGGACTAGCTGGCTACAATGAGCAGTTCTTC. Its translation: CASSFGLAGYNEQFF.

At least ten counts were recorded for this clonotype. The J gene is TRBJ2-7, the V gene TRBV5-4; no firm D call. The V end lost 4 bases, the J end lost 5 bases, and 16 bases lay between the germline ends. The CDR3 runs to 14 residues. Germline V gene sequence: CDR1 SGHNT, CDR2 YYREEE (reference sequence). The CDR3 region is CASSPLESRHEQYF. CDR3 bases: TGTGCCAGCAGCCCTTTAGAGAGCCGCCACGAGCAGTACTTC.

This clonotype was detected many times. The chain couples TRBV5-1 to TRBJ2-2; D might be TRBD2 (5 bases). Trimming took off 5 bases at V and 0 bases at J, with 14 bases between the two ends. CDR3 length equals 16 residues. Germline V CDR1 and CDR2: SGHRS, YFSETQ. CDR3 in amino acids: CASSLGGFANTGELFF. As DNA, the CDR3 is TGCGCCAGCAGTCTGGGCGGGTTCGCGAACACCGGGGAGCTGTTTTTT.

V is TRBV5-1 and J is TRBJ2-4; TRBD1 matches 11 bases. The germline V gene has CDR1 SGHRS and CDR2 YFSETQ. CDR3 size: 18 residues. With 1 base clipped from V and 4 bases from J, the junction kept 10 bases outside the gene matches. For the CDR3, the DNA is TGCGCCAGCAGCTTGCCCGCCCGGGACAGGGGGATAAAAAACATTCAGTACTTC. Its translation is CASSLPARDRGIKNIQYF.

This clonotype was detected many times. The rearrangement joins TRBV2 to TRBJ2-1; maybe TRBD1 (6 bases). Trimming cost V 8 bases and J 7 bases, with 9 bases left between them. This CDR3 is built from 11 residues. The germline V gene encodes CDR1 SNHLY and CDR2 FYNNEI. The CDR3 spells CASDRFNEQFF. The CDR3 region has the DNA TGTGCCAGCGACAGGTTTAATGAGCAGTTCTTC.

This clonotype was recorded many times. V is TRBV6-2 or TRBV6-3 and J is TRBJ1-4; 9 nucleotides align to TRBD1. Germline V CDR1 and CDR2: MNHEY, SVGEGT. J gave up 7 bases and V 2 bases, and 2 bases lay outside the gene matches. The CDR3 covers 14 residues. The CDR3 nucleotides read TGTGCCAGCAGTTACGTGGGACAGGGTGAAAAACTGTTTTTT. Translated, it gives CASSYVGQGEKLFF.

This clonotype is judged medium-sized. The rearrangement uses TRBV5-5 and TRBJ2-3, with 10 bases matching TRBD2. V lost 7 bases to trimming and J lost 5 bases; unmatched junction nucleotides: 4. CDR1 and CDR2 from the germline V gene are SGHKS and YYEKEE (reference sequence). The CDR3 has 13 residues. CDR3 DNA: TGTGCCAGCGACAGCGGGAGGGGAGATACGCAGTATTTT. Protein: CASDSGRGDTQYF.

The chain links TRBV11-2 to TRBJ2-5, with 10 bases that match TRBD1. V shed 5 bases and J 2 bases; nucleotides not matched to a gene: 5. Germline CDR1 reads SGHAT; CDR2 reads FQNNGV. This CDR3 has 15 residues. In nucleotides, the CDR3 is TGTGCCAGCAGCCGCGGGACAGGGGAGCAAGAGACCCAGTACTTC. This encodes CASSRGTGEQETQYF.

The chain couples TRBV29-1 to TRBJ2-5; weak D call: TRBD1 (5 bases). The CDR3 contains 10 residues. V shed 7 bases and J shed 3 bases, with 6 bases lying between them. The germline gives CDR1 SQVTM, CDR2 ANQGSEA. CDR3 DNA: TGCAGCGGGACAAAAGAGACCCAGTACTTC. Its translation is CSGTKETQYF.

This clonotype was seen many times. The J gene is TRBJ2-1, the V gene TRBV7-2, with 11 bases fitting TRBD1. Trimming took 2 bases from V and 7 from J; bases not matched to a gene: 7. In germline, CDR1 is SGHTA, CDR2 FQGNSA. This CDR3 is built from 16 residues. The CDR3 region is CASSLTRDRGSNEQFF. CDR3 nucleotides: TGTGCCAGCAGCTTAACCCGGGACAGGGGGTCGAATGAGCAGTTCTTC.

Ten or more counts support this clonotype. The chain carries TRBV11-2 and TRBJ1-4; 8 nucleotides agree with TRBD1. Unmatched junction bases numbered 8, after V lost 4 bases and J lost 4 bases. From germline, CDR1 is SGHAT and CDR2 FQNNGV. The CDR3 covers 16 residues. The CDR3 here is CASSSRTGLNNEKLFF. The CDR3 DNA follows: TGTGCCAGCAGCTCTAGGACAGGGTTAAATAATGAAAAACTGTTTTTT.

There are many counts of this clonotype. The chain's CDR3 is CASSPGGRNTEAFF. For the CDR3, the DNA is TGTGCCAGCAGCCCCGGCGGGCGTAACACTGAAGCTTTCTTT. V and J are TRBV7-3 and TRBJ1-1; D is ambiguous. Trimming removed 5 bases at V and 2 bases at J, with 12 bases between. The CDR3 is 14 amino acids. Germline V lookup: CDR1 SGHTA, CDR2 FQGTGA.